Detailed here is one T cell receptor beta chain. This specimen belongs to a study of CXCR3-negative and CXCR3-positive naive CD8 T cells. Via 5' RACE with UMI labels, TRB cDNA libraries were prepared. After re-calling the 5' RACE reads, TCRdb lists one entry per CDR3 protein, DNA absent. The sample data list a few thousand distinct CDR3 sequences. CDR3 length: 16 amino acids. Germline V gene sequence: CDR1 SNHLY, CDR2 FYNNEI. Specimen: naive CXCR3- CD8+ T cells from blood. This sample's subset: CD45RO-CCR7+CD27+CD95- naive CD8+ T cells lacking CXCR3 (TNR3-). The receptor was derived from a human donor in good health. Some clones in this sample may be carry-over from other donors' samples. The rearrangement uses TRBV2 and TRBJ2-6; checking the TCRdb D call of TRBD2 is not possible without DNA. The CDR3 protein is CASSVGRSSGANVLTF.